This TCR beta chain originates from a study of cytomegalovirus exposure and HLA in healthy donors (dated by TCRdb to the late 2010s). For the wider study: According to a later analysis, one platform produced both the 120 validation repertoires and the 670 or so repertoires of the first cohort. In addition to the first cohort of 666 subjects, a separate validation cohort of 130 or so different subjects was used. To predict cytomegalovirus infection status, the study combined high-throughput TCR immunosequencing, statistical association of individual TCRs with disease status, and machine learning. The study aimed to test whether cataloging public T cell receptors could reveal signatures of past pathogen exposure. Summary of the overall study and its limitations: Of the cluster scores, around 95% were above 0 in a later analysis, which found that TCRs clustered in the first cohort also tended to co-occur in the approximately 110 validation repertoires. The classifier was reported to diagnose cytomegalovirus status with high specificity and sensitivity in both the original and validation cohorts. Most TCR sequences were observed very rarely across donors, whereas some public TCRs were present in many individuals. A total of about 150 TCR beta chains were listed by the study as associated with cytomegalovirus. The authors suggested that the approach could potentially be generalized to other disease states and immunological phenotypes. In vitro tests confirmed that a few of the cytomegalovirus-associated TCR beta chains recognize cytomegalovirus antigens. All 130 or so repertoires were used to score co-occurrence in the validation cohort in a later analysis, because that analysis had no HLA typing for the cohort.

The junction carries 8 bases between V and J, which are trimmed by 6 bases and 5 bases respectively. The CDR3 starts with the cysteine, ends with the phenylalanine, and has 12 residues. The retained sequence is limited to the CDR3, 36 bases, with the frame set at the first base. The germline V gene yields KGHSH for CDR1 and LQKENI for CDR2. Donors formed part of the validation cohort, which comprised 120 subjects and was distinct from the first cohort of 550 to 850 subjects. This clone came up a few times. Its target antigen remains unknown. No much larger clone exists at a distance of one base, and base qualities are not known. Other DNA sequences within the sample encode an identical CDR3. Library preparation employed the immunoSEQ multiplex PCR assay. On the authors' methods: A statistical classification framework was developed to diagnose cytomegalovirus status using the catalog of TCR beta chain sequences. Entries here come from immuneACCESS through TCRdb and include only in-frame sequences with V and J called. Some clones fail to appear in such tables; in the studies checked, an unresolved V gene covers under half of the shortfall, and the cause of the remainder is unknown. Clone size and the V and J calls come from that table; the DNA yielded D and trimming. This sample holds some 330,000 clones; about nine tenths were observed only once. Of the sample, around 0.84% falls within the top ten clones.

Sequencing input: PBMCs. This TCR derives from a woman younger than 35 in good health and CMV-seronegative. Recombination joined TRBV18 with TRBJ1-5; no D segment can be confidently identified. At the DNA level, the sequence is TGTGCCAGCTCCCCGGGAGATCAGCCCCAGCATTTT. Translation gives CASSPGDQPQHF.